The rows below give T cell receptor beta chains drawn from one sample of a study of blood T cell repertoires in COVID-19. Generated by immunoSEQ multiplex PCR, the TCRdb table keeps only in-frame clones and is missing some. The table records about 210,000 clones, roughly 90% of them present only once. The sequenced sample was peripheral blood. These receptors all stem from a woman in her forties with acute or convalescent COVID-19. The CDR3 runs from the conserved cysteine through the conserved F or W. Each record gives: clone size, D gene, V gene, J gene, CDR3 length, CDR3 protein, CDR3 DNA. D genes are given only for firm matches. The size field is filled for only some rows; it gives once, few, many or a size class.

>-|-|TRBV10-3|TRBJ1-2|13
CAISDNSYYGYTF
TGTGCCATCAGTGACAACAGTTACTATGGCTACACCTTC
>-|-|TRBV5-1|TRBJ2-2|12
CATEGEAGELFF
TGCGCCACCGAAGGGGAGGCCGGGGAGCTGTTTTTT
>-|-|TRBV7-2|TRBJ1-4|14
CASTPGAHNEKLFF
TGTGCCAGCACCCCAGGGGCGCATAATGAAAAACTGTTTTTT
>-|-|TRBV5-1|TRBJ2-3|17
CASSYAWGIGGEDTQYF
TGCGCCAGCAGCTACGCGTGGGGAATAGGGGGTGAAGATACGCAGTATTTT
>-|TRBD2|TRBV4-1|TRBJ2-1|17
CASSPGEGLHPPNEQFF
TGCGCCAGCAGCCCGGGGGAGGGACTACACCCCCCCAATGAGCAGTTCTTC
>-|-|TRBV15|TRBJ1-1|16
CATSRFQTSYITEAFF
TGTGCCACCAGCAGATTCCAGACAAGCTACATCACTGAAGCTTTCTTT
>once|TRBD2|TRBV9|TRBJ2-1|18
CASSVLRDSGGALWEQFF
TGTGCCAGCAGCGTCCTTAGGGATAGCGGGGGGGCGCTTTGGGAGCAGTTCTTC
>-|TRBD1|TRBV27|TRBJ1-1|18
CASSIRPGGPWRNTEAFF
TGTGCCAGCAGTATCAGACCAGGGGGCCCTTGGAGAAACACTGAAGCTTTCTTT
>once|TRBD1|TRBV9|TRBJ1-2|13
CASSERTGGGYTF
TGTGCCAGCAGCGAGCGGACAGGCGGGGGCTACACCTTC
>-|-|TRBV5-1|TRBJ1-5|14
CASSSEGDGVPQHF
TGCGCCAGCAGCTCTGAGGGGGACGGAGTGCCCCAGCATTTT
>-|-|TRBV6-5|TRBJ2-3|13
CASMGGRTDTQYF
TGTGCCAGCATGGGGGGTAGAACAGATACGCAGTATTTT
>-|-|TRBV19|TRBJ1-5|15
CASSAEGGSNQPQHF
TGTGCCAGTAGCGCCGAAGGAGGGAGCAATCAGCCCCAGCATTTT
>-|-|TRBV2|TRBJ2-2|15
CASSGKNLNTGELFF
TGTGCCAGCAGTGGAAAGAACTTGAACACCGGGGAGCTGTTTTTT
>-|TRBD1|TRBV3-1/TRBV3-2|TRBJ1-4|17
CASSQRSRGQTNEKLFF
TGTGCCAGCAGCCAAAGGAGCAGGGGGCAGACTAATGAAAAACTGTTTTTT
>-|TRBD2|TRBV11-2|TRBJ2-5|15
CASSFNGGARETQYF
TGTGCCAGCAGCTTTAACGGGGGGGCCCGAGAGACCCAGTACTTC
>-|-|TRBV19|TRBJ1-2|14
CASAGGSALYGYTF
TGTGCCAGTGCCGGTGGCAGCGCCCTTTATGGCTACACCTTC
>-|-|TRBV5-1|TRBJ1-1|15
CASSLGSGEYTEAFF
TGCGCCAGCAGCTTGGGATCAGGGGAGTACACTGAAGCTTTCTTT
>-|TRBD1|TRBV19|TRBJ2-2|17
CASSRDRMRLNTGELFF
TGTGCCAGTAGTAGGGACAGGATGCGATTGAACACCGGGGAGCTGTTTTTT
>-|-|TRBV5-6|TRBJ1-6|18
CASSLAYTRRGGNSPLHF
TGTGCCAGCAGCTTGGCCTACACCCGGAGGGGGGGAAATTCACCCCTCCACTTT
>once|TRBD1|TRBV18|TRBJ1-5|14
CASSQDRERQPQHF
TGTGCCAGCTCACAAGACAGGGAACGTCAGCCCCAGCATTTT
>-|-|TRBV30|TRBJ1-5|13
CAWTQGSNQPQHF
TGTGCCTGGACCCAGGGATCCAATCAGCCCCAGCATTTT
>-|TRBD2|TRBV24-1|TRBJ2-1|14
CATADSGGAIEQFF
TGTGCCACCGCCGATAGCGGGGGGGCCATTGAGCAGTTCTTC
>-|-|TRBV7-7|TRBJ2-3|15
CASSSGRGRTDTQYF
TGTGCCAGCAGCTCCGGCCGAGGGCGAACCGATACGCAGTATTTT
>-|-|TRBV19|TRBJ1-2|15
CASSLGSGKLYGYTF
TGTGCCAGTAGTCTCGGTTCGGGTAAACTATATGGCTACACCTTC
>-|TRBD2|TRBV5-1|TRBJ2-3|18
CASSLGLAGSPSTDTQYF
TGCGCCAGCAGCTTGGGACTAGCGGGGAGTCCTAGCACAGATACGCAGTATTTT
>-|TRBD1|TRBV28|TRBJ1-2|14
CASSLGQGARGYTF
TGTGCCAGCAGTTTGGGGCAGGGGGCAAGGGGCTACACCTTC
>-|-|TRBV5-1|TRBJ1-2|16
CASSLDGASGLYGYTF
TGCGCCAGCAGCTTGGATGGGGCGTCTGGGCTTTATGGCTACACCTTC
>-|TRBD1|TRBV19|TRBJ1-2|15
CASSTGTGDNYGYTF
TGTGCCAGTAGTACCGGGACAGGGGATAACTATGGCTACACCTTC
>once|-|TRBV5-4|TRBJ2-2|13
CASSLSGSGELFF
TGTGCCAGCAGCTTGTCTGGTAGCGGGGAGCTGTTTTTT
>-|-|TRBV11-2|TRBJ1-1|15
CASSLSGGQYTEAFF
TGTGCCAGCAGCCTAAGCGGGGGGCAGTACACTGAAGCTTTCTTT
>-|TRBD1|TRBV6-6|TRBJ1-6|16
CASSPLGQGSSSPLHF
TGTGCCAGCAGCCCCCTCGGACAGGGGAGTAGCTCACCCCTCCACTTT
>once|-|TRBV11-2|TRBJ1-3|18
CASSKTAGSPYSGNTIYF
TGTGCCAGCAGCAAAACGGCGGGCTCTCCCTACTCTGGAAACACCATATATTTT
>once|-|TRBV3-1/TRBV3-2|TRBJ1-6|15
CASSQYPDYNSPLHF
TGTGCCAGCAGCCAATACCCAGATTATAATTCACCCCTCCACTTT
>-|TRBD1|TRBV6-4|TRBJ1-1|13
CASRRQGNTEAFF
TGTGCCAGCAGGCGACAGGGGAACACTGAAGCTTTCTTT
>-|-|TRBV3-1/TRBV3-2|TRBJ1-5|13
CASSHDTNQPQHF
TGTGCCAGCAGCCACGACACGAATCAGCCCCAGCATTTT
>-|-|TRBV20-1|TRBJ2-1|11
CSARLRNEQFF
TGCAGTGCTAGACTTCGCAATGAGCAGTTCTTC
>-|TRBD1|TRBV19|TRBJ2-3|15
CASSPLRGRTDTQYF
TGTGCCAGTAGTCCGTTGAGGGGGCGGACAGATACGCAGTATTTT
>once|TRBD1|TRBV25-1|TRBJ1-2|12
CASSVTGVGYTF
TGTGCCAGCAGTGTGACAGGGGTTGGCTACACCTTC
>-|-|TRBV6-6|TRBJ1-2|11
CASREVRGYTF
TGTGCCAGCAGGGAGGTGCGGGGCTACACCTTC
>-|TRBD1|TRBV7-2|TRBJ1-2|15
CASALILGQGYGYTF
TGTGCCAGCGCCTTAATTCTGGGACAGGGTTATGGCTACACCTTC
>-|TRBD2|TRBV13|TRBJ2-3|15
CASSRGLAGGHTQYF
TGTGCCAGCAGCCGCGGACTAGCGGGGGGGCATACGCAGTATTTT
>once|-|TRBV5-1|TRBJ1-3|14
CASSLERGRNTIYF
TGCGCCAGCAGCTTGGAAAGGGGAAGAAACACCATATATTTT
>-|TRBD1|TRBV24-1|TRBJ2-2|15
CATSDDRGNTGELFF
TGTGCCACCAGTGATGACAGGGGGAACACCGGGGAGCTGTTTTTT
>-|TRBD2|TRBV2|TRBJ2-5|15
CASSGTSSGIETQYF
TGTGCCAGCAGTGGGACTAGCTCAGGCATAGAGACCCAGTACTTC
>-|TRBD1|TRBV29-1|TRBJ1-2|14
CSVGGDRALYGYTF
TGCAGCGTTGGAGGGGACAGGGCTCTTTATGGCTACACCTTC
>-|TRBD1|TRBV19|TRBJ1-1|15
CASTKTGLMNTEAFF
TGTGCCAGCACCAAGACAGGGCTCATGAACACTGAAGCTTTCTTT
>-|-|TRBV5-6|TRBJ1-6|12
CASSPGSSPLHF
TGTGCCAGCAGCCCTGGGAGTTCACCCCTCCACTTT
>-|TRBD1|TRBV5-1|TRBJ2-2|16
CASRLQGARNTGELFF
TGCGCCAGCAGGCTACAGGGGGCGAGGAACACCGGGGAGCTGTTTTTT
>-|-|TRBV20-1|TRBJ1-1|14
CSTSGTSQVPEAFF
TGCAGTACCAGTGGGACATCCCAGGTACCTGAAGCTTTCTTT
>-|-|TRBV4-1|TRBJ1-2|15
CASSQQWQANYGYTF
TGCGCCAGCAGCCAGCAGTGGCAGGCTAACTATGGCTACACCTTC
>-|-|TRBV2|TRBJ1-2|16
CASRRVLLGPNYGYTF
TGTGCCAGTAGGAGGGTTCTACTAGGTCCTAACTATGGCTACACCTTC
>-|TRBD1|TRBV19|TRBJ1-5|13
CARRGNSNQPQHF
TGTGCCCGCAGGGGGAATAGCAATCAGCCCCAGCATTTT
>-|-|TRBV5-1|TRBJ2-1|15
CASRGDMTSYDEQFF
TGCGCCAGCAGAGGGGATATGACTAGTTACGATGAGCAGTTCTTC
>once|-|TRBV19|TRBJ2-5|13
CASKGRGWETQYF
TGTGCCAGTAAGGGAAGGGGCTGGGAGACCCAGTACTTC
>-|TRBD2|TRBV2|TRBJ2-3|15
CASSDSGGITDTQYF
TGTGCCAGCAGTGACAGCGGGGGGATCACAGATACGCAGTATTTT